This entry describes one T cell receptor beta chain. This sample is drawn from a study of blood T cell repertoires in COVID-19. Germline CDR1 SGHDN, CDR2 FVKESK. With 0 bases removed from V and 9 bases from J, the gap between germline ends came to 8 bases. CDR3 length equals 13 residues. Using immunoSEQ multiplex PCR, the repertoire was profiled, and TCRdb retains in-frame clones only, with some absent. The sample lists 83,000 or so clones; around 82% were seen once. Sequencing used peripheral blood. This chain joins TRBV14 and TRBJ2-2, with D hard to call. This TCR was recovered from a human donor in a cohort sampled during active COVID-19. The CDR3 reads CASSQEMRRELFF. The CDR3 nucleotides are TGTGCCAGCAGCCAAGAAATGCGGCGGGAGCTGTTTTTT.